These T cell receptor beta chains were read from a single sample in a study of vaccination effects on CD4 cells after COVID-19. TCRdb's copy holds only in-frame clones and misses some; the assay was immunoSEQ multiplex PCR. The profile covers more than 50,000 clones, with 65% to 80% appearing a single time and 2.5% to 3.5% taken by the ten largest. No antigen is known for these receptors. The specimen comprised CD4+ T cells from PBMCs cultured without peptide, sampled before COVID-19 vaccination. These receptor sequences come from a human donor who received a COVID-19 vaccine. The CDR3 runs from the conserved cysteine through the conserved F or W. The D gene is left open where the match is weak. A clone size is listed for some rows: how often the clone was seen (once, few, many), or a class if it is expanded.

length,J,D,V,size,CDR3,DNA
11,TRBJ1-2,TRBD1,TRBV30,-,CARDRGGGYTF,TGTGCCAGAGACAGGGGTGGCGGCTACACCTTC
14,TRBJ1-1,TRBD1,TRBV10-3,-,CATEPGTANTEAFF,TGTGCCACCGAGCCCGGGACAGCTAACACTGAAGCTTTCTTT
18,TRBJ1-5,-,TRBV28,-,CASSPSAGLGRGNQPQHF,TGTGCCAGCAGCCCCTCCGCTGGTTTAGGAAGGGGCAATCAGCCCCAGCATTTT
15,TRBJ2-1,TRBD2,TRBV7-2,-,CASSPAAGGLNEQFF,TGTGCCAGCAGCCCAGCGGCGGGGGGGCTCAATGAGCAGTTCTTC
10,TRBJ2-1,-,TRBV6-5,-,CASFYNEQFF,TGTGCCAGCTTTTATAATGAGCAGTTCTTC
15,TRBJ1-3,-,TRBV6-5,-,CASSFRSNSGNTIYF,TGTGCCAGCAGTTTCAGGTCTAACTCTGGAAACACCATATATTTT
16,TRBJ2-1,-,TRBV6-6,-,CASSSGTPKYYDEQFF,TGTGCCAGCAGTTCCGGGACACCAAAATATTACGATGAGCAGTTCTTC
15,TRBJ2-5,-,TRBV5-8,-,CASSGGVRDSQTQYF,TGTGCCAGCAGCGGGGGGGTCCGGGACAGTCAGACCCAGTACTTC
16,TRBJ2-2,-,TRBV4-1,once,CASSQVAALRGGELFF,TGCGCCAGCAGCCAAGTGGCCGCACTCCGGGGGGGGGAGCTGTTTTTT
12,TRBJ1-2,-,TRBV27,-,CASSFPQKGYTF,TGTGCCAGCAGTTTCCCGCAGAAAGGCTACACCTTC
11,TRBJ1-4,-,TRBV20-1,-,CSASLNEKLFF,TGCAGTGCTAGTTTGAATGAAAAACTGTTTTTT
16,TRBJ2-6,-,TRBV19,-,CASRETGSSGANVLTF,TGTGCCAGTAGGGAAACCGGGAGCTCTGGGGCCAACGTCCTGACTTTC
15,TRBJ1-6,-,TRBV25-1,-,CASTPAGEGNSPLHF,TGTGCCAGCACCCCTGCTGGGGAGGGTAATTCACCCCTCCACTTT
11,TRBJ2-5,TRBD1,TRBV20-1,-,CSEDRRETQYF,TGCAGTGAGGACAGGAGGGAGACCCAGTACTTC
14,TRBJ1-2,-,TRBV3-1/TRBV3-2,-,CASSQGTALYGYTF,TGTGCCAGCAGCCAAGGGACAGCTCTCTATGGCTACACCTTC
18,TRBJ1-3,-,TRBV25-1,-,CASSHPQDSVFSGNTIYF,TGTGCCAGCAGTCACCCTCAGGACAGCGTTTTCTCTGGAAACACCATATATTTT
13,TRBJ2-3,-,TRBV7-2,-,CASSLAQVDTQYF,TGTGCCAGCAGCTTAGCGCAGGTAGATACGCAGTATTTT
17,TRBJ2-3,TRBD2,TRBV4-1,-,CASSRLAGGVYADTQYF,TGCGCCAGCAGCCGGCTAGCGGGGGGGGTATATGCGGATACGCAGTATTTT
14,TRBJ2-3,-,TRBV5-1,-,CASSLWTGTDTQYF,TGCGCCAGCAGCCTTTGGACGGGCACAGATACGCAGTATTTT
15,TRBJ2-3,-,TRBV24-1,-,CATSTWDGNTDTQYF,TGTGCCACCAGTACCTGGGACGGGAACACAGATACGCAGTATTTT
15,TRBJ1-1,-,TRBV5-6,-,CASSSDRAVNTEAFF,TGTGCCAGCAGCTCTGACAGAGCGGTGAACACTGAAGCTTTCTTT
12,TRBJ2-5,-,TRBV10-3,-,CAISGQQETQYF,TGTGCCATCAGCGGACAGCAAGAGACCCAGTACTTC
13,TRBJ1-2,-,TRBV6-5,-,CASSLAGSTGYTF,TGTGCCAGCAGTCTCGCAGGGTCCACTGGCTACACCTTC
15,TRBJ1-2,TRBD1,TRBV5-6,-,CASSSEEGARYGYTF,TGTGCCAGCAGCAGCGAGGAGGGGGCGAGGTATGGCTACACCTTC
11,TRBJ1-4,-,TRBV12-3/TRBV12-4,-,CASTLGGQLFF,TGTGCCAGCACCCTGGGGGGACAACTGTTTTTT
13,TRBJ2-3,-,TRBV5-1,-,CASSLSQTDTQYF,TGCGCCAGCAGCTTGAGCCAGACAGATACGCAGTATTTT
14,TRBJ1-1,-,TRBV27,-,CASSFLGLNTEAFF,TGTGCCAGCAGTTTTTTAGGGCTGAACACTGAAGCTTTCTTT
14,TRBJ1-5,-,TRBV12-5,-,CASGLYRDNQPQHF,TGTGCTAGTGGTTTGTACAGGGACAATCAGCCCCAGCATTTT
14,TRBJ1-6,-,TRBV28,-,CASNPQGYNSPLHF,TGTGCCAGCAACCCCCAGGGGTATAATTCACCCCTCCACTTT
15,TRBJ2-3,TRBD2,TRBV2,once,CASSGSGGRPDTQYF,TGTGCCAGCAGTGGAAGCGGGGGGCGCCCAGATACGCAGTATTTT
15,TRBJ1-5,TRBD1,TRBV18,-,CASSPDRGLNQPQHF,TGTGCCAGCTCACCAGACAGGGGCCTAAATCAGCCCCAGCATTTT
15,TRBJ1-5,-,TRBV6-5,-,CASSYDRSARQPQHF,TGTGCCAGCAGTTACGATAGGAGTGCTAGGCAGCCCCAGCATTTT
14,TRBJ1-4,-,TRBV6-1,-,CASSEGDSNEKLFF,TGTGCCAGCAGTGAGGGGGATTCTAATGAAAAACTGTTTTTT
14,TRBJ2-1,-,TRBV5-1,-,CASSFLGTDNEQFF,TGCGCCAGCAGCTTCCTTGGGACCGACAATGAGCAGTTCTTC
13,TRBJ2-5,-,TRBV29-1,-,CSVGARDAETQYF,TGCAGCGTGGGGGCCAGGGATGCGGAGACCCAGTACTTC
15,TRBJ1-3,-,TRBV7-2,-,CASSEQGSSGNTIYF,TGTGCCAGCAGCGAACAGGGAAGCTCTGGAAACACCATATATTTT
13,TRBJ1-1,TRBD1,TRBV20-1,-,CSASPQGATEAFF,TGCAGTGCTAGTCCCCAGGGGGCGACTGAAGCTTTCTTT
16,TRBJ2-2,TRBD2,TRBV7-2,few,CASSLWLAGNTGELFF,TGTGCCAGCAGCTTATGGCTAGCGGGGAACACCGGGGAGCTGTTTTTT
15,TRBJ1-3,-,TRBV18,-,CASSATQHEGNTIYF,TGTGCCAGCTCAGCAACACAGCACGAGGGAAACACCATATATTTT
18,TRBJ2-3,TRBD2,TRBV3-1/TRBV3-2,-,CASSQEGLAGGGTDTQYF,TGTGCCAGCAGCCAAGAAGGACTAGCGGGGGGGGGCACAGATACGCAGTATTTT
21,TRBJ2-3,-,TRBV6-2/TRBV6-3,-,CASSFSTQPGHTASSTDTQYF,TGTGCCAGCAGTTTTTCCACTCAACCGGGACATACCGCCAGTAGCACAGATACGCAGTATTTT
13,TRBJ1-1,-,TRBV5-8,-,CASSLVPGTEAFF,TGTGCCAGCAGTTTGGTGCCGGGCACTGAAGCTTTCTTT
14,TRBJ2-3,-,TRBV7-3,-,CASSLTSRTDTQYF,TGTGCCAGCAGCCTAACCTCCCGGACAGATACGCAGTATTTT
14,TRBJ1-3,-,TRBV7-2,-,CASSLGSPGNTIYF,TGTGCCAGCAGCTTAGGGTCCCCTGGAAACACCATATATTTT
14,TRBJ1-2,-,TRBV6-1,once,CASSEALSSHGYTF,TGTGCCAGCAGTGAAGCCCTATCTTCTCATGGCTACACCTTC
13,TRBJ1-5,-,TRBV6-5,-,CASTGGILGSQHF,TGTGCCAGCACAGGAGGGATTCTTGGGTCCCAGCATTTT
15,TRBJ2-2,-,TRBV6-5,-,CASSYGGAGTGELFF,TGTGCCAGCAGTTACGGGGGCGCGGGCACCGGGGAGCTGTTTTTT
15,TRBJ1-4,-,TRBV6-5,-,CASSYSAALREKLFF,TGTGCCAGCAGTTACTCGGCAGCCCTCCGTGAAAAACTGTTTTTT
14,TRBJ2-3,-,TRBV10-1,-,CASSDDSHTDTQYF,TGCGCCAGCAGTGATGACAGTCACACAGATACGCAGTATTTT
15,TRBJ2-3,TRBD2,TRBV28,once,CASSLTSGSTDTQYF,TGTGCCAGCAGCTTAACTAGCGGTAGCACAGATACGCAGTATTTT
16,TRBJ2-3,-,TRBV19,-,CASSPPVGRGMDTQYF,TGTGCCAGTAGCCCCCCGGTGGGCAGGGGAATGGATACGCAGTATTTT
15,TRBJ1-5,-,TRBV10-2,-,CASSEVREGNQPQHF,TGCGCCAGCAGTGAAGTCAGGGAGGGCAATCAGCCCCAGCATTTT
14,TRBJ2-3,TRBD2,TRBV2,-,CASSSSGGPDTQYF,TGTGCCAGCAGTTCTAGCGGGGGGCCAGATACGCAGTATTTT
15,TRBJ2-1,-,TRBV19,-,CASSTITPGSNEQFF,TGTGCCAGTAGTACCATAACCCCAGGGAGCAATGAGCAGTTCTTC